The source of this T cell receptor beta chain is a study of blood T cell repertoires in COVID-19. Profiled with immunoSEQ multiplex PCR; TCRdb holds only in-frame clones, not every one. The sample includes approximately 290,000 clones, 90% of them seen just once. Enrollees, about 18 to 89 years old, lived in 24 US areas. Participant-given clinical history determined each cohort assignment. CDR1 and CDR2 (germline): SEHNR, FQNEAQ (reference sequence). The CDR3 covers 12 residues. V was shortened by 1 base and J by 4 bases, with 4 bases between the two germline ends. Sequenced: PBMCs or T cells enriched from blood (not recorded which). This sequence joins TRBV7-9 and TRBJ2-5; D unresolved. The TCR comes from a woman aged 18-30 years with acute COVID-19. CDR3 region: CASSLDLETQYF. CDR3 sequence (DNA): TGTGCCAGCAGCTTAGATCTAGAGACCCAGTACTTC.